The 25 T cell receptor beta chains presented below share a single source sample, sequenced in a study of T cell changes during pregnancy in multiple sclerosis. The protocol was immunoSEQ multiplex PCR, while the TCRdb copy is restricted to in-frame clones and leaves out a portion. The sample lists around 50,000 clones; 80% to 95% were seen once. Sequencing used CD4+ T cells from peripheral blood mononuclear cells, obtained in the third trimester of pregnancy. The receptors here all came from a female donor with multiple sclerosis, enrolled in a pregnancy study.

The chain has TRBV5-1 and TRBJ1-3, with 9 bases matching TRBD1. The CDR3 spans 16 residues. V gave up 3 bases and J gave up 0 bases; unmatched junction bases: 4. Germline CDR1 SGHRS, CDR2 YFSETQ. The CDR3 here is CASSWGQGGSGNTIYF. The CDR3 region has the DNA TGCGCCAGCAGCTGGGGACAGGGCGGCTCTGGAAACACCATATATTTT.

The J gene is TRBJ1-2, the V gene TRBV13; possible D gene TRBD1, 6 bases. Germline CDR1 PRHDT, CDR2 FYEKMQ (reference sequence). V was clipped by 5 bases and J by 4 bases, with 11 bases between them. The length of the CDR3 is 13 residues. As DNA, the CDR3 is TGTGCCAGCAGCCCCGACAGGAGCTATGGCTACACCTTC. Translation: CASSPDRSYGYTF.

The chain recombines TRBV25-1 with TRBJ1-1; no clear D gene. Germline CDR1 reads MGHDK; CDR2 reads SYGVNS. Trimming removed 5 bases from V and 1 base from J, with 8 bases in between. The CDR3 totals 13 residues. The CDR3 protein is CASSPGWNTEAFF. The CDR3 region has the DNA TGTGCCAGCAGTCCAGGTTGGAACACTGAAGCTTTCTTT.

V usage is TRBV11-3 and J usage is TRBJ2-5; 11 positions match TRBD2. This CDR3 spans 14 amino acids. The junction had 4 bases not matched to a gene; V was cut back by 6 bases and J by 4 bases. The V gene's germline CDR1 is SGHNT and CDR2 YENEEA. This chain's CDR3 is CASSHGLAGETQYF. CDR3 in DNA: TGTGCCAGCAGTCACGGACTAGCGGGAGAGACCCAGTACTTC.

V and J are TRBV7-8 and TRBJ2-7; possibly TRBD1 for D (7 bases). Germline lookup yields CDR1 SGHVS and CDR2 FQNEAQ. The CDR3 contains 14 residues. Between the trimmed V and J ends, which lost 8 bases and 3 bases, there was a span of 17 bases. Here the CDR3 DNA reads TGTGCCAGCGGGGGGCCTGACAGGGACTACGAGCAGTACTTC. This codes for CASGGPDRDYEQYF.

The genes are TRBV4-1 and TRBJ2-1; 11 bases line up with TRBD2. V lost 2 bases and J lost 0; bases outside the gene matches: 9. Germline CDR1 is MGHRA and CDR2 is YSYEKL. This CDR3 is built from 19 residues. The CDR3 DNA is TGCGCCAGCAGCCAAACGGCGACTAGCGGGGCGAGCTCCTACAATGAGCAGTTCTTC. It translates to CASSQTATSGASSYNEQFF.

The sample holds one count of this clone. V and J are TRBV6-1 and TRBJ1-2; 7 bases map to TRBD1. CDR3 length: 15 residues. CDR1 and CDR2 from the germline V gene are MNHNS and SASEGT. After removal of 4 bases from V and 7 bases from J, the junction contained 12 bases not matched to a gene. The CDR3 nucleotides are TGTGCCAGCAGTGGCCCCCGACAGGGCCTCAGTGGCTACACCTTC. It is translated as CASSGPRQGLSGYTF.

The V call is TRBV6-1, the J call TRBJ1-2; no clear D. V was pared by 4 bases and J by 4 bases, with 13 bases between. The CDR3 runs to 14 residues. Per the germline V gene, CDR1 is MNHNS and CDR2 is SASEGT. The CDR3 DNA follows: TGTGCCAGCAGTGTCCGGGGTTCAGGCTATGGCTACACCTTC. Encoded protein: CASSVRGSGYGYTF.

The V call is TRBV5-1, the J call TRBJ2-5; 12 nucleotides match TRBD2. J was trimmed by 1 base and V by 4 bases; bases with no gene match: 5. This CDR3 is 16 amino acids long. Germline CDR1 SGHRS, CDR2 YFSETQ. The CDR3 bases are TGCGCCAGCAGCCCTAGCGGGGGGGCTTCCCAAGAGACCCAGTACTTC. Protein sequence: CASSPSGGASQETQYF.

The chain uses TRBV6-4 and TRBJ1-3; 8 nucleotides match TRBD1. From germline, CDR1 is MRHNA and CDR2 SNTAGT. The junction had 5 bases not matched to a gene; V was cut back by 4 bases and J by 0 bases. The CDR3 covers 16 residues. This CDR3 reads CASSADRGFSGNTIYF. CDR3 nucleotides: TGTGCCAGCAGTGCCGACAGGGGATTCTCTGGAAACACCATATATTTT.

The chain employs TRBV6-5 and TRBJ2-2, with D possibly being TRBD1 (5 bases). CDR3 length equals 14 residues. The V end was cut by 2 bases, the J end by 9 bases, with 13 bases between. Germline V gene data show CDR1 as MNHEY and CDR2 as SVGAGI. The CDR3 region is CASSYQDIPRELFF. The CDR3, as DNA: TGTGCCAGCAGTTACCAGGACATCCCAAGGGAGCTGTTTTTT.

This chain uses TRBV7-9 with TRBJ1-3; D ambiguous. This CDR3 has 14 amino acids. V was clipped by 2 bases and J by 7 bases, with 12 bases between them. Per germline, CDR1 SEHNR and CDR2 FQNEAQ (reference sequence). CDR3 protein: CASSLRWRGNTIYF. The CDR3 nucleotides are TGTGCCAGCAGCTTACGATGGCGAGGGAACACCATATATTTT.

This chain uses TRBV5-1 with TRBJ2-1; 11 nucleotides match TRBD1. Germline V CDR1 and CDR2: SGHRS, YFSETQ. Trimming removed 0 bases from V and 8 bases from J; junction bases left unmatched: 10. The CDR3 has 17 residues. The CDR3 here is CASSLARDRGVLDEQFF. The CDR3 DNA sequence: TGCGCCAGCAGCTTGGCCCGGGACAGGGGGGTCTTAGATGAGCAGTTCTTC.

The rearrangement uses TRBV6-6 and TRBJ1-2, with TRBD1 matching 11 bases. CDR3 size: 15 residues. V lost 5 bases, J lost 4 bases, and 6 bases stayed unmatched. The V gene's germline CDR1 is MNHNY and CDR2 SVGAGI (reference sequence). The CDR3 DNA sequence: TGTGCCAGCAGTACTCCCGGGACAGGGGGCTATGGCTACACCTTC. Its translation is CASSTPGTGGYGYTF.

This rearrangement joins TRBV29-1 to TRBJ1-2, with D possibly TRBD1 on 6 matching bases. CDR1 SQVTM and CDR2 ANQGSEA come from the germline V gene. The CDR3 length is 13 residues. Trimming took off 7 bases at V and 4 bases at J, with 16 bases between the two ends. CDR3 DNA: TGCAGCGATTACAGGGCTTTTGGCTATGGCTACACCTTC. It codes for CSDYRAFGYGYTF.

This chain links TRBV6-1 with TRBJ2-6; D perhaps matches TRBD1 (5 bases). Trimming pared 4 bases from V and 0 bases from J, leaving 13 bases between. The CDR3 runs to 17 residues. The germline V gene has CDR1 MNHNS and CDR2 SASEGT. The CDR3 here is CASSGQTVFSGANVLTF. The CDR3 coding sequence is TGTGCCAGCAGTGGACAGACAGTGTTCTCTGGGGCCAACGTCCTGACTTTC.

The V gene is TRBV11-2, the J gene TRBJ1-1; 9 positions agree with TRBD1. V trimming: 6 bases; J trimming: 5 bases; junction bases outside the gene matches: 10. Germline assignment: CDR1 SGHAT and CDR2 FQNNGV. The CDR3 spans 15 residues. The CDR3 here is CASRRIQGAVTEAFF. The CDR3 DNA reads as TGTGCCAGCAGGCGGATACAGGGGGCTGTAACTGAAGCTTTCTTT.

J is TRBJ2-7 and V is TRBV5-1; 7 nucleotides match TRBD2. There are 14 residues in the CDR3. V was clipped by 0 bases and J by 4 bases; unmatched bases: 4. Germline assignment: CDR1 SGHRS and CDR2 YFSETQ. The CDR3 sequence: CASSLAREGYEQYF. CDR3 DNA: TGCGCCAGCAGCTTGGCCAGGGAGGGTTACGAGCAGTACTTC. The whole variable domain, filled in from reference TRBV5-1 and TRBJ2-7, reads KAGVTQTPRYLIKTRGQQVTLSCSPISGHRSVSWYQQTPGQGLQFLFEYFSETQRNKGNFPGRFSGRQFSNSRSEMNVSTLELGDSALYLCASSLAREGYEQYFGPGTRLTVT.

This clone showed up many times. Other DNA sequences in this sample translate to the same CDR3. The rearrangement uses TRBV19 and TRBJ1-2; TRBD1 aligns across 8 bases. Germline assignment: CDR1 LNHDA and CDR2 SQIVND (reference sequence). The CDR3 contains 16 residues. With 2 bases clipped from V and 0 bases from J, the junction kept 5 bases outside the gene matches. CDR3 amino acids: CASSISRGRANYGYTF. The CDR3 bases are TGTGCCAGTAGTATAAGCAGGGGGCGAGCTAACTATGGCTACACCTTC.

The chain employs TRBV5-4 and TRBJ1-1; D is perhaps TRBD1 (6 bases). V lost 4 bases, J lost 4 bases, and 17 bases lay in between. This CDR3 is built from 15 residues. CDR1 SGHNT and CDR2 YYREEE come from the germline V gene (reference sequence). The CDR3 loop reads CASSEHGGASTEAFF. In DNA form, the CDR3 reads TGTGCCAGCAGCGAGCATGGGGGGGCTTCCACTGAAGCTTTCTTT.

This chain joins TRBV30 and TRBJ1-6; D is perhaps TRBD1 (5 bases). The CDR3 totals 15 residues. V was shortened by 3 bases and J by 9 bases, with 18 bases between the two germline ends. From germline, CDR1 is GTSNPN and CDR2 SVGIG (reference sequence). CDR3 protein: CAWRGPGGIVSPLHF. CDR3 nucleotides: TGTGCCTGGAGGGGCCCCGGGGGGATCGTTTCACCCCTCCACTTT.

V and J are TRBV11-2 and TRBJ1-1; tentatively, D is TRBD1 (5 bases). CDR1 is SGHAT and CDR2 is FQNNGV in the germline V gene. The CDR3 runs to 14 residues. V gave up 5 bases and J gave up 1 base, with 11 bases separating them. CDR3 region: CASSGGTENTEAFF. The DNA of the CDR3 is TGTGCCAGCAGCGGCGGGACGGAGAACACTGAAGCTTTCTTT.

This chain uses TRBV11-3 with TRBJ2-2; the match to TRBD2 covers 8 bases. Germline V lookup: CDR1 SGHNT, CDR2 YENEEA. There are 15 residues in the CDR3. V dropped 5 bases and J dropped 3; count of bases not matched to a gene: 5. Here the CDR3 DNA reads TGTGCCAGCAGCCCCCGGGGGGGTGACACCGGGGAGCTGTTTTTT. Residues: CASSPRGGDTGELFF.

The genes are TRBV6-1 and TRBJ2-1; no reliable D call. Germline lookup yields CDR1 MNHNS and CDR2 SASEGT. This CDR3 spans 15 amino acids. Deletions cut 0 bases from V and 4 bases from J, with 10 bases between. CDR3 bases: TGTGCCAGCAGTGAAGCACTTTCCAGGTACAATGAGCAGTTCTTC. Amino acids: CASSEALSRYNEQFF.

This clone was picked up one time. The CDR3 DNA reads as TGTGCCTGGAGCCCAATTGGACAGGGCTATAATTCACCCCTCCACTTT. Its protein is CAWSPIGQGYNSPLHF. This chain connects TRBV30 to TRBJ1-6; 8 positions match TRBD1. The length of the CDR3 is 16 residues. The V gene end was trimmed by 3 bases and the J gene end by 3 bases; junction bases not matched to a gene: 7. Germline lookup yields CDR1 GTSNPN and CDR2 SVGIG (reference sequence).